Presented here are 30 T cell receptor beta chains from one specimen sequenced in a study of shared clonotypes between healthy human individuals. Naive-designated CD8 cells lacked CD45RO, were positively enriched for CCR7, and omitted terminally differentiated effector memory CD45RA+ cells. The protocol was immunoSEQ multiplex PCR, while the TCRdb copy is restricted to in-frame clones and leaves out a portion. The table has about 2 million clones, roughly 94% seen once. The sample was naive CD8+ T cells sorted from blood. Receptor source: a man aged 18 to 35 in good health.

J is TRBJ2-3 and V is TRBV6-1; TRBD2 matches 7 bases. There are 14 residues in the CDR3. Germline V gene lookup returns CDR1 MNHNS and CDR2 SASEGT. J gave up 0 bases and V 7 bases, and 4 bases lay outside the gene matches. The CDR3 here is CASMWEGSTDTQYF. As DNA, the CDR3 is TGTGCCAGCATGTGGGAGGGGAGCACAGATACGCAGTATTTT.

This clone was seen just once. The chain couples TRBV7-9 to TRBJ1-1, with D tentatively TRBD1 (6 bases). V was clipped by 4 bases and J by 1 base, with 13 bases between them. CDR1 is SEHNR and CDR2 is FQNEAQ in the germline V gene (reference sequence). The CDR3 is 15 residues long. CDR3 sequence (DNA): TGTGCCAGCAGCTCCACAGGGACCGGGAACACTGAAGCTTTCTTT. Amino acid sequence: CASSSTGTGNTEAFF.

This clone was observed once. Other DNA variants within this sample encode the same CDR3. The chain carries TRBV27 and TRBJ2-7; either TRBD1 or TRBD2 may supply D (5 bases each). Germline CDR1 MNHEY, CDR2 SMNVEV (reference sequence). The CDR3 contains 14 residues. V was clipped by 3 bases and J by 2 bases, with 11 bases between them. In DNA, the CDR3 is TGTGCCAGCAGTTTCCTAGGGACCGCCTACGAGCAGTACTTC. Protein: CASSFLGTAYEQYF.

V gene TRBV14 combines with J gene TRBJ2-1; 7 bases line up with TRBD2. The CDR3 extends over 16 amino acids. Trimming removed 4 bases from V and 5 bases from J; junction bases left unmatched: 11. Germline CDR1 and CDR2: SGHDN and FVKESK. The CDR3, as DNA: TGTGCCAGCAGCCTAATTAGCGGGCTTCTGGACAATGAGCAGTTCTTC. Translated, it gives CASSLISGLLDNEQFF.

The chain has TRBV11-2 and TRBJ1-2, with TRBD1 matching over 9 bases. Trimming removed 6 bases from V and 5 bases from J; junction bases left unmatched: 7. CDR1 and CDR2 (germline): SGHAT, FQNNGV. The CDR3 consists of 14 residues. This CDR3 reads CASRLEDRGYGYTF. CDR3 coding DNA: TGTGCCAGCAGACTAGAGGACAGGGGATATGGCTACACCTTC.

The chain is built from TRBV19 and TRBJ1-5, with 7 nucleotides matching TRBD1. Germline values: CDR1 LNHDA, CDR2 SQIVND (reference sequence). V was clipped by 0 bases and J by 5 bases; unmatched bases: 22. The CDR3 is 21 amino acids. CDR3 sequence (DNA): TGTGCCAGTAGTATAGATTGGTTGGAAGGAGACAGGGCCTCCGTTGATCAGCCCCAGCATTTT. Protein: CASSIDWLEGDRASVDQPQHF.

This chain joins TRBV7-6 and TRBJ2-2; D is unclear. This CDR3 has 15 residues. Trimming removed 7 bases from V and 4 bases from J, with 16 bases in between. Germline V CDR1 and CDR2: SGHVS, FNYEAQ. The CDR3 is CASIPEMRSTGELFF. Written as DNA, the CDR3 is TGTGCCAGCATCCCCGAAATGAGGAGCACCGGGGAGCTGTTTTTT.

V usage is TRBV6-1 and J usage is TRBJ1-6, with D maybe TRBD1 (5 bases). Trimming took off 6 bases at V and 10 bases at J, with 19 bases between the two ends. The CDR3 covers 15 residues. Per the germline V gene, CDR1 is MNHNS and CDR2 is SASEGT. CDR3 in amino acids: CASSYLRGGSSPLHF. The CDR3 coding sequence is TGTGCCAGCAGCTACCTCCGGGGGGGATCGTCACCCCTCCACTTT.

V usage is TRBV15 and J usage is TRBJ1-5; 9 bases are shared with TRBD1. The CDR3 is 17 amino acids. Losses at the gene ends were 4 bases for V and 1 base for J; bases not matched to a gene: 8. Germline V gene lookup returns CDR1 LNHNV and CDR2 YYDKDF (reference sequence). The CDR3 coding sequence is TGTGCCACCAGCATCTTATTCGGGACAGGGAGCAATCAGCCCCAGCATTTT. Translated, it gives CATSILFGTGSNQPQHF.

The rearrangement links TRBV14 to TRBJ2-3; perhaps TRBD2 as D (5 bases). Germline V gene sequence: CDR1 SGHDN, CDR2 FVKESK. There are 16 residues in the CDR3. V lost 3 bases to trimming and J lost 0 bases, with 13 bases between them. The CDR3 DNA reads TGTGCCAGCAGCCATAGATTAGCGCCTAGCACAGATACGCAGTATTTT. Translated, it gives CASSHRLAPSTDTQYF. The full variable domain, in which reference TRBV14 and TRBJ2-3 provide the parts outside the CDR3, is EAGVTQFPSHSVIEKGQTVTLRCDPISGHDNLYWYRRVMGKEIKFLLHFVKESKQDESGMPNNRFLAERTGGTYSTLKVQPAELEDSGVYFCASSHRLAPSTDTQYFGPGTRLTVL.

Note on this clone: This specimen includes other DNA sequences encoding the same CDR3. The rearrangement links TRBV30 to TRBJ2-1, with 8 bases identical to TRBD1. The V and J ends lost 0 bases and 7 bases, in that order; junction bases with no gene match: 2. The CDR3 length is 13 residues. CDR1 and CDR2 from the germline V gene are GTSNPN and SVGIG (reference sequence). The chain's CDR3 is CAWSVQGGNEQFF. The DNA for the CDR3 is TGTGCCTGGAGTGTACAGGGGGGAAATGAGCAGTTCTTC.

CDR3 DNA sequence: TGTGCCAGCGCCCCGGCTCAGGGTTCAATCTACGAGCAGTACTTC. Translating it yields CASAPAQGSIYEQYF. The chain carries TRBV9 and TRBJ2-7; weak D call: TRBD1 (5 bases). The germline V gene has CDR1 SGDLS and CDR2 YYNGEE. The CDR3 totals 15 residues. Trimming left V 7 bases short and J 3 bases short, with 20 bases between.

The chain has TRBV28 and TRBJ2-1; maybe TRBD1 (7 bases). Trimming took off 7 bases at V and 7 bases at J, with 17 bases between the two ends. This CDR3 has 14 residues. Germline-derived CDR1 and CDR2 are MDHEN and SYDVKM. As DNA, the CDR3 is TGTGCCAGCACCCTCAACAGGGGAGGAAATGAGCAGTTCTTC. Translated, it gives CASTLNRGGNEQFF.

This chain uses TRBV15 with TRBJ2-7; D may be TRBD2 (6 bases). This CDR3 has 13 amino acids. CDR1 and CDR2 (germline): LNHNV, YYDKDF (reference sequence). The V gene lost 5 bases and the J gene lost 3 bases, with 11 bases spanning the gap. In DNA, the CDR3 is TGTGCCACCAGCGGCGGGGTAAACTACGAGCAGTACTTC. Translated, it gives CATSGGVNYEQYF.

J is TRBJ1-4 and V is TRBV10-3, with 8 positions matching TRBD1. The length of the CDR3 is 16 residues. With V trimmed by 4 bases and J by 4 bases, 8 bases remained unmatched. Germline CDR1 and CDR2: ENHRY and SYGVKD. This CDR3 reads CAISAGTGGYNEKLFF. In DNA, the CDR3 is TGTGCCATCAGTGCAGGAACAGGGGGATATAATGAAAAACTGTTTTTT.

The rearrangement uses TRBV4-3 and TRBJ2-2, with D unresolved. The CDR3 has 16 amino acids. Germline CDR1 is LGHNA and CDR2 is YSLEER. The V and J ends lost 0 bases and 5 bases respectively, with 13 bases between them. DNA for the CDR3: TGCGCCAGCAGCCAAGATCGCGGCAGCCCTACCGGGGAGCTGTTTTTT. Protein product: CASSQDRGSPTGELFF.

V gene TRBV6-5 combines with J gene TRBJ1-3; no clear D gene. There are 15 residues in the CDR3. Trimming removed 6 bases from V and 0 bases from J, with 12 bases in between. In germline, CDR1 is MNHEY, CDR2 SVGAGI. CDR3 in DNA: TGTGCCAGCAGGCTCGGGTACCTCTCTGGAAACACCATATATTTT. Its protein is CASRLGYLSGNTIYF.

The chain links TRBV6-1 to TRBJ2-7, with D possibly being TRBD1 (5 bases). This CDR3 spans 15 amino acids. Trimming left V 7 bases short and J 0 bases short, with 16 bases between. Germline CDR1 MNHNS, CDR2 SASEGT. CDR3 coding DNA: TGTGCCAGCAAACAGACAGTTATTAGCTCCTACGAGCAGTACTTC. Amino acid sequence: CASKQTVISSYEQYF.

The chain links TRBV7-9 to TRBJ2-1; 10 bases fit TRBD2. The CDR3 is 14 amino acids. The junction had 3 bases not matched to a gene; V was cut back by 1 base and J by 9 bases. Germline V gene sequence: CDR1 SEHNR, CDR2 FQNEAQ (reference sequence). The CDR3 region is CASSLVAGGLEQFF. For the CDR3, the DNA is TGTGCCAGCAGCTTAGTAGCGGGGGGACTTGAGCAGTTCTTC.

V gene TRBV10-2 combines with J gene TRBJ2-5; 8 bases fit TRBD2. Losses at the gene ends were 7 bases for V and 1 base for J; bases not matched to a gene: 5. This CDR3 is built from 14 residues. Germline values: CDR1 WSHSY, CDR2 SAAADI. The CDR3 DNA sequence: TGCGCCAGCACCGGGAGGGGACTCCAAGAGACCCAGTACTTC. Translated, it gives CASTGRGLQETQYF.

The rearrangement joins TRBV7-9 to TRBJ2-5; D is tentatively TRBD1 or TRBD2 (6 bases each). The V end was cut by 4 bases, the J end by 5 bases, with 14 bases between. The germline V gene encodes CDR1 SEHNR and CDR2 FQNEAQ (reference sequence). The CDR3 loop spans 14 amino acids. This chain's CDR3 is CASSYLQGGETQYF. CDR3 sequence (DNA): TGTGCCAGCAGCTACCTACAGGGAGGCGAGACCCAGTACTTC.

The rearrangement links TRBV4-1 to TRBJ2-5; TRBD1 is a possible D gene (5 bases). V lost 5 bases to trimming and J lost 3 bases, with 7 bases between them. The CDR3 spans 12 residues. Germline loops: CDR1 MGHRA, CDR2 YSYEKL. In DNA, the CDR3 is TGCGCCAGCAGCTTAGGGGAAGAGACCCAGTACTTC. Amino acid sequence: CASSLGEETQYF.

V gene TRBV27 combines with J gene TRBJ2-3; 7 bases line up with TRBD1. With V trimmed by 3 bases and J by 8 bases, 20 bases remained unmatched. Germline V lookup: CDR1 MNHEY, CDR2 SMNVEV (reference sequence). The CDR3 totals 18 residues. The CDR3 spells CASSFRSSGTDIYGTQYF. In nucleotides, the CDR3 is TGTGCCAGCAGTTTTCGCTCCTCCGGGACAGACATCTACGGTACGCAGTATTTT.

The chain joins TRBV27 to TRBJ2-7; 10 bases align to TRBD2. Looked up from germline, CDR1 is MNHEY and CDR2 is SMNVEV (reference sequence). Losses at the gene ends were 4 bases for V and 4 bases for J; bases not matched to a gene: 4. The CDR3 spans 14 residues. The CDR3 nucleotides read TGTGCCAGCAGTTGGGCTAGCGGGGGATACGAGCAGTACTTC. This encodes CASSWASGGYEQYF.

The CDR3 bases are TGTGCCAGCACCCCCAGTCCAGGGGGCGGTTACCTTGAAGCTTTCTTT. Its protein product is CASTPSPGGGYLEAFF. The chain carries TRBV13 and TRBJ1-1, with 8 bases matching TRBD1. Germline assignment: CDR1 PRHDT and CDR2 FYEKMQ (reference sequence). V lost 7 bases to trimming and J lost 7 bases; unmatched junction nucleotides: 17. The CDR3 spans 16 residues.

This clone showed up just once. As DNA, the CDR3 is TGTGCCAGCAGGGAGGGGTACGAGCAGTACTTC. This gives the protein CASREGYEQYF. V usage is TRBV6-5 and J usage is TRBJ2-7; possible D gene TRBD2, 6 bases. Germline lookup yields CDR1 MNHEY and CDR2 SVGAGI. Trimming shortened V by 6 bases and J by 4 bases, and 7 bases separated the two germline ends. There are 11 residues in the CDR3.

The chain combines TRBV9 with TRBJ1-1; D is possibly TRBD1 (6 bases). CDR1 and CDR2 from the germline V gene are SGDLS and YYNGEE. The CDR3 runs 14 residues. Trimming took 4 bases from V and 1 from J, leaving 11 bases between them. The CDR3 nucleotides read TGTGCCAGCAGCCCTCACAGGGAGAACACTGAAGCTTTCTTT. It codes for CASSPHRENTEAFF.

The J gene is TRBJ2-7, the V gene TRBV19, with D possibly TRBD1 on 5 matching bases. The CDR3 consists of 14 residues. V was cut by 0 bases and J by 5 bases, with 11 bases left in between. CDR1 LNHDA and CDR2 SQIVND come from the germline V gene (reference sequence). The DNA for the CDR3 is TGTGCCAGTAGTATAGATCTTGAACAGGACGAGCAGTACTTC. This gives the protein CASSIDLEQDEQYF. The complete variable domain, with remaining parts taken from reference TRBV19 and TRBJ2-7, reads DGGITQSPKYLFRKEGQNVTLSCEQNLNHDAMYWYRQDPGQGLRLIYYSQIVNDFQKGDIAEGYSVSREKKESFPLTVTSAQKNPTAFYLCASSIDLEQDEQYFGPGTRLTVT.

The CDR3: CASSQGRLAGLNTGELFF. CDR3 in DNA: TGTGCCAGCAGCCAAGGCCGACTAGCGGGACTGAACACCGGGGAGCTGTTTTTT. V is TRBV14 and J is TRBJ2-2; 11 positions match TRBD2. The CDR3 has 18 amino acids. V lost 1 base, J lost 1 base, and 5 bases stayed unmatched. Germline V CDR1 and CDR2: SGHDN, FVKESK.

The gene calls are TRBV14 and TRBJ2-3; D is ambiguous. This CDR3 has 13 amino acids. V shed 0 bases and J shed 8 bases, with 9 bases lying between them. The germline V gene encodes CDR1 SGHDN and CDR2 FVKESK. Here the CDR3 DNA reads TGTGCCAGCAGCCAAGAGGAAGTGGGTACGCAGTATTTT. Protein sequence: CASSQEEVGTQYF.